This T cell receptor (beta chain) appears in the sequencing data of a study of cytomegalovirus exposure and HLA in healthy donors. Whole-study findings and limits: TRBV6-2, TRBV6-3 and some other V segments were excluded as indistinguishable. Reports indicate that TCR beta sequences accurately predicted the HLA-A and HLA-B alleles of most subjects. Cytomegalovirus association was listed for about 150 TCR beta chains.

Use of 60 Vbeta and 13 Jbeta primers characterized the PCR. Sequencing used immunoSEQ multiplex PCR; TCRdb keeps in-frame clones, though not all of them. The sample consists of about 210,000 clones, 82% of them appearing once. Comment on this clone: What it recognizes is unknown.

Sampled while nominally healthy, donors likely had unrecorded immune exposures. The trim removed 3 bases at V and 10 bases at J, leaving 10 bases unmatched. Germline V gene sequence: CDR1 MDHEN, CDR2 SYDVKM. The CDR3 length is 16 residues. The rearrangement uses TRBV28 and TRBJ2-1; 12 bases fit TRBD2. Source material: PBMCs. This TCR came from a man aged 35 to 55 in good health and CMV-seropositive. The CDR3 coding sequence is TGTGCCAGCAGTTTCCCCCTAGCGGGAGGGCCGATGGAGCAGTTCTTC. This translates into CASSFPLAGGPMEQFF.